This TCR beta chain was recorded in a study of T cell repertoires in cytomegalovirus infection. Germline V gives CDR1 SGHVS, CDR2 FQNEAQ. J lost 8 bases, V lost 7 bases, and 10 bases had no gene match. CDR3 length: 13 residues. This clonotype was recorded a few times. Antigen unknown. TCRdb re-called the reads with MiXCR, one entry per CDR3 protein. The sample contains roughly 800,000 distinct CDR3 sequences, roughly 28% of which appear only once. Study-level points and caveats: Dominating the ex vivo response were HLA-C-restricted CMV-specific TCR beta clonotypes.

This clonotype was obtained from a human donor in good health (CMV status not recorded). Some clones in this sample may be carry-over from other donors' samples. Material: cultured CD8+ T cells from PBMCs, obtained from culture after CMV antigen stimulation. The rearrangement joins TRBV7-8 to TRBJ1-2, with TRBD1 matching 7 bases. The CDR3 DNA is TGTGCCAGCACCCAGGGGGGGGGCCGAGGCTACACCTTC. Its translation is CASTQGGGRGYTF. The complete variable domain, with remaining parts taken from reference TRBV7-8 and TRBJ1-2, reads GAGVSQSPRYKVAKRGQDVALRCDPISGHVSLFWYQQALGQGPEFLTYFQNEAQLDKSGLPSDRFFAERPEGSVSTLKIQRTQQEDSAVYLCASTQGGGRGYTFGSGTRLTVV.